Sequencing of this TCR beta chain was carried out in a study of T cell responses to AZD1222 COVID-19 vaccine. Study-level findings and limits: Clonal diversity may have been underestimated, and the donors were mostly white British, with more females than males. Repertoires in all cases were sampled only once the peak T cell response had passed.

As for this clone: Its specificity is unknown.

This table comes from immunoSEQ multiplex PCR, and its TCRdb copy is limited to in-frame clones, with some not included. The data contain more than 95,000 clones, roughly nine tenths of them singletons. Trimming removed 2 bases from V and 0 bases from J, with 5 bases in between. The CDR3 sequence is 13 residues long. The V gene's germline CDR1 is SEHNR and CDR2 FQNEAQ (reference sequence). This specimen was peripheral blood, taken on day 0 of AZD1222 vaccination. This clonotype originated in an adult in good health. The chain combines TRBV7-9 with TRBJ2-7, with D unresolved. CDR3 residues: CASSLSSSYEQYF. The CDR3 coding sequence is TGTGCCAGCAGCTTATCCAGCTCCTACGAGCAGTACTTC.